This TCR beta chain was identified in a study of PD-1 blockade in mismatch repair-deficient tumors. Every patient had mismatch repair deficiency by PCR or immunohistochemistry. Profiling relied on immunoSEQ multiplex PCR, and the TCRdb table lists in-frame clones only, not all of them. The table records about 84,000 clones, over 70% of them present only once. The V segment lost 0 bases and the J segment 4 bases; nucleotides outside the gene matches: 7. The CDR3 is 17 residues long. CDR1 is LGHNA, CDR2 YNFKEQ, per germline. V is TRBV4-2 and J is TRBJ1-2, with 11 bases matching TRBD1. The material was peripheral blood, obtained 12 weeks after starting pembrolizumab. The TCR sequence derives from an adult with mismatch repair-deficient cancer. The CDR3 reads CASSQDRTGGARYGYTF. CDR3 bases: TGTGCCAGCAGCCAAGATCGGACAGGGGGCGCACGCTATGGCTACACCTTC.